Listed here is a single T cell receptor (beta chain). This clonotype showed up many times. Its antigen remains unidentified. The sample holds no much larger clone one base away, and base qualities are not on file. The sample belongs to a study of T-cell reconstitution after alpha-beta-depleted transplantation in children listed by TCRdb under 2016. Background on the whole study: Using TCR repertoire profiling, the study followed T-cell immune reconstitution in a quantitative way in children after TCRalphabeta/CD19-depleted allogeneic hematopoietic cell transplantation.

Overall study outcomes, separate from this receptor: In some patients, the high TCRbeta diversity seen at day 60 was put down to recipient T cells and intrathymic progenitors that had survived conditioning. Hyperexpanded clone frequencies declined over subsequent months; after one year, T-cell counts and TCRbeta diversity were mostly attributed to newly produced T cells. The apparently early recovery of alphabetaT-cell counts about two months after transplant reportedly depended on only several hundred rapidly expanded clones that came from non-depleted graft cells.

Explained via the paper, the treatment or condition label denotes: allogeneic hematopoietic cell transplantation with graft depleted of TCRalphabeta T cells and CD19 B cells. The transplant recipients were children given TCRalphabeta/CD19-depleted allogeneic hematopoietic cell grafts. The CDR3 measures 15 amino acids from cysteine to phenylalanine. CDR3 DNA is the only sequence kept; it has 45 bases, read in frame from the first base. V is cut back by 6 bases and J by 2 bases, with 9 bases in the junction unmatched. Libraries were made using PCR. Instrument on record: Illumina HiSeq 2500. TCR libraries were prepared with molecular barcoding, using unique molecular identifiers to normalize TCRbeta repertoire quantification. Clones were called with MiXCR by TCRdb after fastp trimmed the public reads at Q25, and only in-frame beta chains were retained. Each CDR3 protein gets just one entry, which takes the most common genes and DNA from the rows behind it. A total of 300,000 or so distinct CDR3 sequences appear in this sample, 20% to 30% of them only once. The ten largest clones represent approximately 9.9% of the sample.

The V and J genes are TRBV12-3 or TRBV12-4 and TRBJ2-7; 8 of the junction bases match TRBD2. The source was PBMCs, mostly from graft donor cells, collected 180 days after TCRalphabeta/CD19-depleted stem cell transplant. The sequence derives from a male patient younger than 18 who had a stem cell transplant for acute lymphoblastic leukemia, so the T cells may come from the graft donor. The DNA is TGTGCCAGCAGCCTAGGGGTAGCGGGGACCTACGAGCAGTACTTC. It translates to CASSLGVAGTYEQYF.